This T cell receptor (beta chain) was found in a study of blood T cell repertoires in COVID-19. Background on the study: Italy, Spain and the United States were the sources of the convalescent and acute COVID-19 samples. PBMCs, B-cell-depleted T cells, or T cells provided the cDNA or gDNA that made up the material.

The CDR3 sequence is 13 residues long. The junction had 2 bases not matched to a gene; V was cut back by 5 bases and J by 4 bases. The germline CDR1 and CDR2 sequences are LNHNV and YYDKDF (reference sequence). This clone occurred a few times. Original processing notes: Scientists estimated how many nucleated cells there were by amplifying reference gene primers. The table came from immunoSEQ multiplex PCR; TCRdb's copy has only in-frame clones and leaves some out. V and J calls and clone size are those listed in that table; D and trimming were worked out from the DNA. The repertoire consists of about 310,000 clones, with around 90% occurring once and the leading ten covering about 1%.

This sequence joins TRBV15 and TRBJ1-1; 9 bases fit TRBD1. The clonotype comes from a woman between 35 and 50 years old with COVID-19, enrolled during active disease. The sequenced sample consisted of peripheral blood. The CDR3 DNA reads as TGTGCCACCAGCTCGGACAGGGGCACTGAAGCTTTCTTT. It yields the protein CATSSDRGTEAFF.